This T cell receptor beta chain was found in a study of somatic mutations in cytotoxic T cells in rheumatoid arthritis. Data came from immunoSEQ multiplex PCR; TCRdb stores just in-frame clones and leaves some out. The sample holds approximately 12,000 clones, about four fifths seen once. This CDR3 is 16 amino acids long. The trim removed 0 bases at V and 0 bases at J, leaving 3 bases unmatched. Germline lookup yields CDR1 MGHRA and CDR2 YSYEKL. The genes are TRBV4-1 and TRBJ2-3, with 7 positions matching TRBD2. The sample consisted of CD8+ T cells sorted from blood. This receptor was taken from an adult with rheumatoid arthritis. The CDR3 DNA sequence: TGCGCCAGCAGCCAAGAGCTAGCGGCTAGCACAGATACGCAGTATTTT. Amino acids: CASSQELAASTDTQYF.